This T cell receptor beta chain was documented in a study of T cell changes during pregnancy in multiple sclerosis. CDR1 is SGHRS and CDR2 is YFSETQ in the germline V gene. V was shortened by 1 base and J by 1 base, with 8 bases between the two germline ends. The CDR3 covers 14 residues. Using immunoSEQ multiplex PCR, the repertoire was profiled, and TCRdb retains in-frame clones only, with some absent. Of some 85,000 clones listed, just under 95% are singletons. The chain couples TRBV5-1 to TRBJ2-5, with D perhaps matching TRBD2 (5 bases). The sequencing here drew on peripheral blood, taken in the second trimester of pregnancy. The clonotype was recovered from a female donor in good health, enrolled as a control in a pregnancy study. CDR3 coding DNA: TGCGCCAGCAGCTTGCTCGGAGGCCAAGAGACCCAGTACTTC. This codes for CASSLLGGQETQYF.